This T cell receptor beta chain was captured in a study of CXCR3-negative and CXCR3-positive naive CD8 T cells (dated by TCRdb to the late 2010s). Background on the whole study: In total, roughly 140 million TRB reads were obtained, which works out to roughly 1.5 +/- 0.3 million reads per library. The TRBV-TRBJ cluster analysis covered naive subsets from roughly 5 donors and memory cells from 3 donors. Diversity and physicochemical repertoire analyses covered some ten donors pooled from two independent experiments. What the research found in general, with its limitations: CXCR3 expression partially decreased after cryopreservation, so most assays used freshly isolated PBMCs. TRB CDR3s from CXCR3-positive naive cells showed higher hydrophobicity (lower Kidera factor 4), lower energy, and higher strength and volume indices than CXCR3-negative naive cells. Because surface CD5, which is linked to self-reactivity in mice, was comparable between the naive subsets, TCR interaction strength was also inferred from the physicochemical properties of TRB CDR3s. Repertoire diversity was comparably high in both naive subsets but much lower in memory CD8+ T cells. TRBV-TRBJ usage was similar between naive CXCR3-negative and CXCR3-positive cells from the same donor, while memory cells showed distinct patterns.

Sequences SQVTM (CDR1) and ANQGSEA (CDR2) are obtained from the germline V gene. Counted from cysteine to phenylalanine, this CDR3 has 16 amino acids. The entry carries no DNA sequence. Each CD8+ T cell subset was flow-sorted in triplicate, with under 350,000 cells per subset placed directly into RLT lysis buffer. To keep memory contaminants out, a stringent definition of naive CD8+ T cells was applied: CD45RO-CCR7+CD27+CD95-. Standard density gradient centrifugation was used to isolate peripheral blood mononuclear cells from buffy coats. Naive CXCR3-negative and CXCR3-positive CD8+ T cells were flow-sorted using a FACSAria III. An RNeasy Mini Kit was used to extract total RNA from the sorted cells. A remark on this clonotype: Its antigen remains unidentified.

Sequencing took place on a NextSeq 550. The Human TCR Profiling Kit (MiLaboratory) was used to prepare UMI-labeled 5' RACE TRB cDNA libraries. The full amount of extracted RNA was used for cDNA synthesis, and the full amount of resulting cDNA was used for PCR amplification. The libraries were made side by side, with each library going through the same number of PCR cycles. The original pipeline was this. With a minimum of two reads required per UMI, MIGEC and MiXCR pulled out about 53,000 +/- 10,000 unique UMI-labeled TRB cDNA molecules from each library. On average, about 40,000 +/- 10,000 functional in-frame TRB CDR3 nucleotide clonotypes lacking stop codons were found per library. Diversity metrics, including normalized Shannon-Wiener and Chao1, were computed in VDJtools after downsampling to 5000 UMI-labeled TRB molecules per sample. VDJtools was used to calculate clonotype-size-weighted physicochemical properties of the central five CDR3 residues, namely interaction energy, strength, volume and Kidera factor 4. After the reads were reprocessed by TCRdb, one entry was made per CDR3 protein sequence, with no DNA. The V and J calls come from TCRdb's annotation, not from the publication. The sample table holds about 150,000 distinct CDR3 sequences. Around 0.44% of the sample rests with the top ten.

The chain couples TRBV29-1 to TRBJ2-7; TCRdb designates TRBD2, a call that cannot be tested without DNA. The sequence derives from a human donor in good health. Some clones in this sample may be carry-over from other donors' samples. Input material: naive CXCR3+ CD8+ T cells from blood. Taken with the paper, the label for cell subset or site translates to: CD45RO-CCR7+CD27+CD95- naive CD8+ T cells expressing CXCR3 (TNR3+). Here the CDR3 is given as CSVEDIERESTYEQYF.